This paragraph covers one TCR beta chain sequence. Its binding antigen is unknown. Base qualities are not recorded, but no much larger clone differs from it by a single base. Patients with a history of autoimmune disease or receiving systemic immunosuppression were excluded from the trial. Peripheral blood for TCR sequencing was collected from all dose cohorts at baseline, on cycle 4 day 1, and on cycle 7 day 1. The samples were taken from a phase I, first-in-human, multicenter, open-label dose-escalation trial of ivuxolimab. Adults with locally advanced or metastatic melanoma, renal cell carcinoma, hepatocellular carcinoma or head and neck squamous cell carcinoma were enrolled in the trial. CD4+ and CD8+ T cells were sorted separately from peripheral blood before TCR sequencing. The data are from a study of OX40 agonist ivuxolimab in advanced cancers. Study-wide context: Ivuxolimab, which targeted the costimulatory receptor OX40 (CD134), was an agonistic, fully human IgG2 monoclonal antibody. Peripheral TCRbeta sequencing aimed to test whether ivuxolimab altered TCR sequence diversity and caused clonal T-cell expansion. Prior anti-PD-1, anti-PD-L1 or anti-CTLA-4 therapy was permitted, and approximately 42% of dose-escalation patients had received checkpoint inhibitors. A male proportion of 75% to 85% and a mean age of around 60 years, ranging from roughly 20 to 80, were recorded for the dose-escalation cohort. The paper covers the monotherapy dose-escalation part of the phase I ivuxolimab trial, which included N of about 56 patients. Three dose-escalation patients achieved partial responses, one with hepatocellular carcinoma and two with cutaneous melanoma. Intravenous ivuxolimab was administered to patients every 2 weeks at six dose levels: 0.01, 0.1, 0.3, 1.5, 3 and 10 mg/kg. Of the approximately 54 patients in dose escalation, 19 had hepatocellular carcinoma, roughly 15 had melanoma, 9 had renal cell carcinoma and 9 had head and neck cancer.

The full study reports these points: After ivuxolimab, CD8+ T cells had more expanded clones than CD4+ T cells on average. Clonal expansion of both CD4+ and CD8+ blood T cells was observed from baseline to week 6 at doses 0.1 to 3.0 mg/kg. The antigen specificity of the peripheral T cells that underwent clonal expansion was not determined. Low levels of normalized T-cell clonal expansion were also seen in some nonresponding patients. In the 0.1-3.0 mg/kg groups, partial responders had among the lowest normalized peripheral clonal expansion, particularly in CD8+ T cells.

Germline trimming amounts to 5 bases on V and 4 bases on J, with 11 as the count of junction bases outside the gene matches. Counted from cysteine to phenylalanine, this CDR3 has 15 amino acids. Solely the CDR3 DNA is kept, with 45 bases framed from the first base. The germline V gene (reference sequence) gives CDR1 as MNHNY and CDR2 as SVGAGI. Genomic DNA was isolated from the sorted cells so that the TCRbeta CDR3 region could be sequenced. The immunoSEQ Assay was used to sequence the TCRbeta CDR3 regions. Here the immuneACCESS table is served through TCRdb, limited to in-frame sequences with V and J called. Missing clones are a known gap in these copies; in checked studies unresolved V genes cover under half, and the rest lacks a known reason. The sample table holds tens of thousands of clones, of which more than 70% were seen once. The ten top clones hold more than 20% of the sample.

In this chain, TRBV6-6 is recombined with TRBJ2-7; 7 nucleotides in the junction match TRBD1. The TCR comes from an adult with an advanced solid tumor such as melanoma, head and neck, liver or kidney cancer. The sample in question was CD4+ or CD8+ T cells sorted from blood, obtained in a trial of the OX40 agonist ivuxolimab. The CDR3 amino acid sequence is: CASSPYEGAGYEQYF. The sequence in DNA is TGTGCCAGCAGTCCCTACGAGGGGGCAGGATACGAGCAGTACTTC.